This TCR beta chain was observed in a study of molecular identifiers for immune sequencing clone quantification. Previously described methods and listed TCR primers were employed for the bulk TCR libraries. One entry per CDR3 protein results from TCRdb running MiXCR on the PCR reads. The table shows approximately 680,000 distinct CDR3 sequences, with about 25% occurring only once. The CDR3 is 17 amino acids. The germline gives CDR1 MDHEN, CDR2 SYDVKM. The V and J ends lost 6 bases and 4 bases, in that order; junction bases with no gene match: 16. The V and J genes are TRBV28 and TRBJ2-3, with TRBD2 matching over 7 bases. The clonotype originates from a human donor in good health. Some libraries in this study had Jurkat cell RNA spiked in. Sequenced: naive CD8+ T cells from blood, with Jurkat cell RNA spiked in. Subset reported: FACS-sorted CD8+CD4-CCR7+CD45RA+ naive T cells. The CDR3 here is CASSLSPGRGSPDTQYF. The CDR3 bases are TGTGCCAGCAGCCTTTCCCCGGGGCGGGGGAGCCCAGATACGCAGTATTTT. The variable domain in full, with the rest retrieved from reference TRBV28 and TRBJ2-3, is DVKVTQSSRYLVKRTGEKVFLECVQDMDHENMFWYRQDPGLGLRLIYFSYDVKMKEKGDIPEGYSVSREKKERFSLILESASTNQTSMYLCASSLSPGRGSPDTQYFGPGTRLTVL.